This T cell receptor (beta chain) was identified during a study of T cell changes during pregnancy in multiple sclerosis. Germline-derived CDR1 and CDR2 are SGHTA and FQGTGA. This CDR3 contains 15 residues. With 1 base removed from V and 9 bases from J, the gap between germline ends came to 16 bases. The table came from immunoSEQ multiplex PCR; TCRdb's copy has only in-frame clones and leaves some out. The table has over 60,000 clones, 90% to 95% seen once. This clonotype originated in a female donor in good health, enrolled as a control in a pregnancy study. Sample: CD4+ T cells from peripheral blood mononuclear cells, taken in the third trimester of pregnancy. This chain connects TRBV7-3 to TRBJ2-1; TRBD1 is a possible D gene (5 bases). This chain's CDR3 is CASSLKGPLRTEQFF. The CDR3, as DNA: TGTGCCAGCAGCTTAAAGGGGCCCCTTCGCACTGAGCAGTTCTTC.